This T cell receptor beta chain originates from a study of T cells in Graves' hyperthyroidism and ophthalmopathy. This CDR3 spans 16 amino acids. Trimming left V 3 bases short and J 7 bases short, with 19 bases between. Germline V CDR1 and CDR2: SGDLS, YYNGEE. Concerning this clonotype itself: Antigen unknown.

Study outcomes and limitations: Ophthalmopathy stood apart from stable hyperthyroidism in a 13 V-J model. Prediction of ophthalmopathy progression came a median approximately 6.6 months pre-onset.

What was amplified from RNA transcripts were TCR beta CDR3 regions. Primed by the HTBI set, a first-round RT-PCR was run on the TCR CDR3. One entry per CDR3 protein, called by TCRdb with MiXCR from the multiplex PCR reads. The sample carries about half a million distinct CDR3 sequences, about 22% recorded once. Among ophthalmopathy patients, the Clinical Activity Score reached at least 3, the NOSPECS grade reached at least 4, and duration remained under 3 months. Any patient presenting with uncontrolled infection, other autoimmune disease, pregnancy or lactation was left out. V gene TRBV9 combines with J gene TRBJ2-2; D assignment may be TRBD1 or TRBD2 (5 bases each). What was sequenced was blood. This TCR was recovered from a woman in her 70s with Graves' ophthalmopathy. The chain's CDR3 is CASSAGTPGNGGELFF. DNA for the CDR3: TGTGCCAGCAGCGCTGGGACCCCCGGAAACGGCGGGGAGCTGTTTTTT.